The present entry profiles one T cell receptor beta chain with its context. Its antigen is not known. These data originate in a study of cytomegalovirus exposure and HLA in healthy donors. V dropped 6 bases and J dropped 1; count of bases not matched to a gene: 6. This CDR3 has 15 amino acids. Germline V CDR1 and CDR2: MGHRA, YSYEKL. In the PCR, 60 Vbeta and 13 Jbeta primers were used. Repertoires were generated with immunoSEQ multiplex PCR, while TCRdb's copy carries only in-frame clones and drops some. The table shows some 130,000 clones, with 80% occurring only once. Study-wide results and caveats: Follow-up analysis found HLA locus-dependent TCR association rates, highest for DRB1 and lowest for HLA-C.

The chain joins TRBV4-1 to TRBJ2-1, with 7 nucleotides matching TRBD2. Source material: PBMCs. This clonotype was obtained from a man aged 25 to 45 in good health. CDR3 DNA sequence: TGCGCCAGCAGTCTAAGCGGGGTTTCCTACAATGAGCAGTTCTTC. Protein product: CASSLSGVSYNEQFF.